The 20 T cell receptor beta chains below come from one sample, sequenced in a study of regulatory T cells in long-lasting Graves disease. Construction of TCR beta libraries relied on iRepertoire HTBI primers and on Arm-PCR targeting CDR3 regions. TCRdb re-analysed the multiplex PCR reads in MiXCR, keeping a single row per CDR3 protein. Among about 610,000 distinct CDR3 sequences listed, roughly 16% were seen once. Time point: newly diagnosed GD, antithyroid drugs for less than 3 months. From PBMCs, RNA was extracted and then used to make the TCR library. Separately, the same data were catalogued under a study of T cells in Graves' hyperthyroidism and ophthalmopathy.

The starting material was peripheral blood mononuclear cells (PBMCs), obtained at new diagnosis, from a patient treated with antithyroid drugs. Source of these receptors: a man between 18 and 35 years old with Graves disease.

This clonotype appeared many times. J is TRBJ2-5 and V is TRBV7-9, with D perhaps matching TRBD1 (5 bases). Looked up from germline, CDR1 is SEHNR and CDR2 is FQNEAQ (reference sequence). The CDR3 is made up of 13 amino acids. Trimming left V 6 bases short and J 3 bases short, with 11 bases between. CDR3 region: CASRSSREETQYF. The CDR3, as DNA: TGTGCCAGCAGGTCCAGCAGGGAAGAGACCCAGTACTTC.

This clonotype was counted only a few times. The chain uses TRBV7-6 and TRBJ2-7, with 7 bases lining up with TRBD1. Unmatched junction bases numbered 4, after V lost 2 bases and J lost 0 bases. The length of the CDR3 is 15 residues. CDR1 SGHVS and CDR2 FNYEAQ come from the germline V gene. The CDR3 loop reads CASSLRDSSSYEQYF. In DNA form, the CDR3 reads TGTGCCAGCAGCTTAAGGGACAGCAGCTCCTACGAGCAGTACTTC.

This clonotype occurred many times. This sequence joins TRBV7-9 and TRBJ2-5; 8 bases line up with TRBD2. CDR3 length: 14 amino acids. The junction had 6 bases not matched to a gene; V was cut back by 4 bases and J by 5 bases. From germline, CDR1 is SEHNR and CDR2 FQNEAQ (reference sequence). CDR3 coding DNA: TGTGCCAGCAGCTCGACTAGCGTAACGGAGACCCAGTACTTC. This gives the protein CASSSTSVTETQYF.

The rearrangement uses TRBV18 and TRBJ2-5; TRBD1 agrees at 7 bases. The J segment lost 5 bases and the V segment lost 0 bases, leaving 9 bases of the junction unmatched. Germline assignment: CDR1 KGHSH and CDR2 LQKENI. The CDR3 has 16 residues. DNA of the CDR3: TGTGCCAGCTCACCACCGAAACAGGGGATTAGTGAGACCCAGTACTTC. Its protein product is CASSPPKQGISETQYF.

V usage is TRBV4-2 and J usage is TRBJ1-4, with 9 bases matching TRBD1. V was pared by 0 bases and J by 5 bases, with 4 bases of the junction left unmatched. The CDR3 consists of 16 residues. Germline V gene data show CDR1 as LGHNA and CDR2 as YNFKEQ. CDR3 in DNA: TGTGCCAGCAGCCAAGATATTGGACAGGGGAATGAAAAACTGTTTTTT. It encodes CASSQDIGQGNEKLFF.

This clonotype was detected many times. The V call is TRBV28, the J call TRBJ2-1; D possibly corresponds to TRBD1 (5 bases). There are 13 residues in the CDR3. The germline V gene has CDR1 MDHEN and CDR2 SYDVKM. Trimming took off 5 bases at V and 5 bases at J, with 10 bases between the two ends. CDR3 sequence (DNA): TGTGCCAGCAGTGAAGACAGTAACAATGAGCAGTTCTTC. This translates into CASSEDSNNEQFF.

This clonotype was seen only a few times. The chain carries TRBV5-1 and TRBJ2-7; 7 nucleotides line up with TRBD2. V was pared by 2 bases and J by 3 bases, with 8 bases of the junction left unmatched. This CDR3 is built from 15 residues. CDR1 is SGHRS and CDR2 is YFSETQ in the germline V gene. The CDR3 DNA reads TGCGCCAGCAGCTTAGGCGCCCGGGGGGTCTACGAGCAGTACTTC. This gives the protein CASSLGARGVYEQYF.

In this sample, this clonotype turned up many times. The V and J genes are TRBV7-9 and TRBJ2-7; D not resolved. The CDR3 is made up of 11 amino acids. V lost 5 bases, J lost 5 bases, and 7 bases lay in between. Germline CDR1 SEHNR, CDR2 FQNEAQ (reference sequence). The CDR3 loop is CASSRVDEQYF. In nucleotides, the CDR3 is TGTGCCAGCAGCCGAGTGGACGAGCAGTACTTC.

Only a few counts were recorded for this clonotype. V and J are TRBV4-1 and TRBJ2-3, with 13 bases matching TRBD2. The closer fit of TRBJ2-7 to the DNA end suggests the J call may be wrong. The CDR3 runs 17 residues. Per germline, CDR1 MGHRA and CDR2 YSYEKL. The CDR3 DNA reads TGCGCCAGCAGCCAAGACCGGCGGACTAGCGGGGGCTACGAGCAGTACTTC. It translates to CASSQDRRTSGGYEQYF.

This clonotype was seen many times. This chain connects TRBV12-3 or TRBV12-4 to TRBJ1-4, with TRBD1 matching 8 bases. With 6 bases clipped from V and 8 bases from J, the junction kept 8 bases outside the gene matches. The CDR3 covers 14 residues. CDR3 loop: CASSRGRGEEKLFF. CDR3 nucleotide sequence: TGTGCCAGCAGCAGGGGGCGCGGAGAAGAAAAACTGTTTTTT.

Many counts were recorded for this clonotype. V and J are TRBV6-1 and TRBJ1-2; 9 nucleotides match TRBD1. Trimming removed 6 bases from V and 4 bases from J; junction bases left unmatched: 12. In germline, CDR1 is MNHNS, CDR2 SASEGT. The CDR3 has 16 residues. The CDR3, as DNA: TGTGCCAGCAGCCCTCCTCCGGGACAGGGACCCTATGGCTACACCTTC. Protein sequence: CASSPPPGQGPYGYTF.

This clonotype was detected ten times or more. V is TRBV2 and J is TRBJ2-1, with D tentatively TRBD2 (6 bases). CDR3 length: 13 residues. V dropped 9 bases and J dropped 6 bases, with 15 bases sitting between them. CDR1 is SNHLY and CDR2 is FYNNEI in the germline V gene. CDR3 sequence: CARGGAGPNEQFF. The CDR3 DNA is TGTGCCAGGGGGGGTGCAGGGCCCAATGAGCAGTTCTTC.

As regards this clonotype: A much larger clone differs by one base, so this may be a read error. The CDR3 here is CASIPRGRGDTEASF. The CDR3 DNA reads as TGTGCCAGCATCCCCCGGGGACGGGGGGACACTGAAGCTTCCTTT. This rearrangement joins TRBV28 to TRBJ1-1, with D perhaps TRBD1 (6 bases). The CDR3 extends over 15 amino acids. Germline assignment: CDR1 MDHEN and CDR2 SYDVKM.

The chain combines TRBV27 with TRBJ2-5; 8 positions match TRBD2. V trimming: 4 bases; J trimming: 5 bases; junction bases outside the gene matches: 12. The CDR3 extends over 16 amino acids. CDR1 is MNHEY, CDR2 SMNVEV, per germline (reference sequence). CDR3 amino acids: CASSYSVEREWETQYF. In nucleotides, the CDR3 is TGTGCCAGCAGTTACTCGGTCGAGCGGGAGTGGGAGACCCAGTACTTC.

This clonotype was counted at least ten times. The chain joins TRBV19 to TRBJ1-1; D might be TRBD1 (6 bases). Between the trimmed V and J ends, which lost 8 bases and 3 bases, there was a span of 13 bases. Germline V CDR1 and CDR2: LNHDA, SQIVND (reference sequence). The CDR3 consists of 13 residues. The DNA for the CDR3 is TGTGCCAGTGCAGGGGATCGCGACACTGAAGCTTTCTTT. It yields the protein CASAGDRDTEAFF.

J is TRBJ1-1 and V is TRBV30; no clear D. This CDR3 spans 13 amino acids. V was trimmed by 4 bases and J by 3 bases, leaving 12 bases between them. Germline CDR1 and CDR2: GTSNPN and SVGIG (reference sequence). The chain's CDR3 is CAWIPLPHTEAFF. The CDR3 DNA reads TGTGCCTGGATCCCCCTCCCCCACACTGAAGCTTTCTTT.

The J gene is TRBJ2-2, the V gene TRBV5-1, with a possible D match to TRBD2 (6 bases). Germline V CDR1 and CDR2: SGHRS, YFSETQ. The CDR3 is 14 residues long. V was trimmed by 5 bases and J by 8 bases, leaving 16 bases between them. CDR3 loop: CASRRDASRGELFF. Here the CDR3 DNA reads TGCGCCAGCAGGCGGGACGCCTCCAGAGGGGAGCTGTTTTTT.

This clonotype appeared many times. The CDR3 sequence is CASSQDLSRDADTQYF. The DNA for the CDR3 is TGCGCCAGCAGCCAAGACCTGAGCAGGGATGCAGATACGCAGTATTTT. The chain links TRBV4-1 to TRBJ2-3, with a tentative D call TRBD1 (5 bases). Looked up from germline, CDR1 is MGHRA and CDR2 is YSYEKL. This CDR3 contains 16 residues. Between the trimmed V and J ends, which lost 0 bases and 4 bases, there was a span of 14 bases.

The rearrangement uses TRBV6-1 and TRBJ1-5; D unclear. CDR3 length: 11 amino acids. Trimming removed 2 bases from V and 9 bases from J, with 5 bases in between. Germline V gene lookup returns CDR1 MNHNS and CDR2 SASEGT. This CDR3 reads CASSELGPQHF. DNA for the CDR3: TGTGCCAGCAGTGAATTAGGGCCCCAGCATTTT.

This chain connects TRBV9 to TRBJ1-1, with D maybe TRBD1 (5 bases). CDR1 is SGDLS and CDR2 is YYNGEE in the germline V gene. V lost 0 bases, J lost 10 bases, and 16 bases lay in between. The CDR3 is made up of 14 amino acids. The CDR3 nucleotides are TGTGCCAGCAGCGTAGAGGGGACCGAATACGGAGCTTTCTTT. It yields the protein CASSVEGTEYGAFF.